One sample yielded the 25 T cell receptor beta chains listed below, sequenced in a study of CD8 T cells in ankylosing spondylitis. TCRdb redid the calling of the 5' RACE reads with MiXCR, one entry per CDR3 protein. The sample shows fewer than 200,000 distinct CDR3 sequences, about a sixth of them seen only once. The material sequenced was blood, either unsorted or a sorted T cell fraction (not recorded which). Every receptor here comes from a male donor with ankylosing spondylitis or in good health (not recorded which).

This chain uses TRBV12-3 or TRBV12-4 with TRBJ2-4; possibly TRBD1 or TRBD2 for D (5 bases each). The V and J ends lost 4 bases and 7 bases respectively, with 20 bases between them. This CDR3 comprises 16 residues. The CDR3 coding sequence is TGTGCCAGCAGTTCCCTTGGGACCCTCCCAGGGAACATTCAGTACTTC. This translates into CASSSLGTLPGNIQYF.

This clonotype was observed at least ten times. The J gene is TRBJ2-3, the V gene TRBV20-1; the D is unclear. Germline V gives CDR1 DFQATT, CDR2 SNEGSKA (reference sequence). The CDR3 totals 14 residues. Trimming left V 6 bases short and J 4 bases short, with 17 bases between. The CDR3 reads CSAGPPTSPDTQYF. CDR3 coding DNA: TGCAGTGCCGGCCCCCCGACGTCCCCAGATACGCAGTATTTT.

This clonotype has a handful of counts. V gene TRBV29-1 combines with J gene TRBJ2-1; 7 bases are a match to TRBD1. Germline V gene data show CDR1 as SQVTM and CDR2 as ANQGSEA. The junction had 6 bases not matched to a gene; V was cut back by 2 bases and J by 2 bases. CDR3 length: 15 amino acids. This CDR3 reads CSVELGQTPYNEQFF. The CDR3 DNA is TGCAGCGTTGAATTGGGACAGACCCCCTACAATGAGCAGTTCTTC.

The chain employs TRBV28 and TRBJ2-7; weak D call: TRBD1 (6 bases). The CDR3 has 15 residues. Looked up from germline, CDR1 is MDHEN and CDR2 is SYDVKM. Trimming took 5 bases from V and 1 from J, leaving 15 bases between them. The CDR3 region is CASSPRDTNSYEQYF. For the CDR3, the DNA is TGTGCCAGCAGTCCCCGGGACACCAATTCCTACGAGCAGTACTTC.

Many counts were recorded for this clonotype. The V and J genes are TRBV14 and TRBJ1-1; D is uncertain. The CDR3 is made up of 16 amino acids. The ends were cut back, 2 bases at V and 0 bases at J, with 13 bases in the middle. Germline V gene sequence: CDR1 SGHDN, CDR2 FVKESK. Written as DNA, the CDR3 is TGTGCCAGCAGCCAAACTCTGCGGAGGCTGAACACTGAAGCTTTCTTT. Residues: CASSQTLRRLNTEAFF.

This clonotype was observed many times. The chain recombines TRBV4-2 with TRBJ1-1, with D possibly TRBD1 on 5 matching bases. Trimming shortened V by 6 bases and J by 0 bases, and 29 bases separated the two germline ends. CDR3 length equals 20 residues. From germline, CDR1 is LGHNA and CDR2 YNFKEQ. CDR3 protein: CASSYPGRKFSGSMNTEAFF. The CDR3 DNA follows: TGTGCCAGCAGTTATCCGGGACGGAAGTTTTCTGGTTCGATGAACACTGAAGCTTTCTTT.

This clonotype has just a few counts. V gene TRBV6-1 combines with J gene TRBJ1-2; 8 nucleotides align to TRBD1. The CDR3 contains 15 residues. The V and J ends lost 1 base and 2 bases, in that order; junction bases with no gene match: 3. Germline assignment: CDR1 MNHNS and CDR2 SASEGT. The CDR3 loop is CASSEGTGKNYGYTF. The CDR3 nucleotides read TGTGCCAGCAGTGAAGGGACAGGGAAGAACTATGGCTACACCTTC.

J is TRBJ1-1 and V is TRBV10-3; D perhaps matches TRBD1 (5 bases). There are 12 residues in the CDR3. In germline, CDR1 is ENHRY, CDR2 SYGVKD. V lost 10 bases and J 4 bases, leaving 13 bases between the germline ends. In nucleotides, the CDR3 is TGTGCCACCCAGGGTCAGGCCACTGAAGCTTTCTTT. Protein product: CATQGQATEAFF.

The CDR3 nucleotides are TGTGCCAGCAGTTCGCCAGGGGCCGGGGCCAACGTCCTGACTTTC. Its protein product is CASSSPGAGANVLTF. The V gene is TRBV28, the J gene TRBJ2-6, with D tentatively TRBD1 (6 bases). CDR1 is MDHEN and CDR2 is SYDVKM in the germline V gene. This CDR3 has 15 residues. Trimming took off 4 bases at V and 4 bases at J, with 11 bases between the two ends. The variable domain in full, completed from reference TRBV28 and TRBJ2-6, reads DVKVTQSSRYLVKRTGEKVFLECVQDMDHENMFWYRQDPGLGLRLIYFSYDVKMKEKGDIPEGYSVSREKKERFSLILESASTNQTSMYLCASSSPGAGANVLTFGAGSRLTVL.

There are a few counts of this clonotype. The CDR3 spells CASSLSYSNQPQHF. The CDR3 nucleotides read TGTGCCAGCAGTTTAAGCTATAGCAATCAGCCCCAGCATTTT. The genes are TRBV12-3 or TRBV12-4 and TRBJ1-5; D not resolved. Trimming removed 2 bases at V and 0 bases at J, with 5 bases between. The CDR3 totals 14 residues.

The V call is TRBV12-3 or TRBV12-4, the J call TRBJ1-5, with D possibly TRBD1 on 5 matching bases. Trimming removed 6 bases at V and 7 bases at J, with 19 bases between. The CDR3 loop spans 15 amino acids. CDR3 loop: CASRTRQIPEQPQHF. CDR3 DNA: TGTGCCAGCAGGACTAGACAGATCCCGGAACAGCCCCAGCATTTT.

The sample holds many counts of this clonotype. This CDR3 reads CASRIMEGYGYTF. The CDR3, as DNA: TGTGCCAGCAGAATCATGGAGGGGTATGGCTACACCTTC. This chain connects TRBV27 to TRBJ1-2; perhaps TRBD1 as D (5 bases). From germline, CDR1 is MNHEY and CDR2 SMNVEV (reference sequence). The CDR3 has 13 amino acids. With 6 bases removed from V and 5 bases from J, the gap between germline ends came to 13 bases.

This clonotype was detected a few times. This sequence joins TRBV6-5 and TRBJ1-1, with 8 nucleotides matching TRBD1. Unmatched junction bases numbered 10, after V lost 0 bases and J lost 4 bases. CDR3 length equals 17 residues. Germline values: CDR1 MNHEY, CDR2 SVGAGI. CDR3 nucleotides: TGTGCCAGCAGTTACTCTTTGGCAGGGGGCAAAGGCACTGAAGCTTTCTTT. This codes for CASSYSLAGGKGTEAFF.

The rearrangement uses TRBV4-2 and TRBJ1-1; tentative D call: TRBD1 (6 bases). Germline CDR1 and CDR2: LGHNA and YNFKEQ. The CDR3 totals 15 residues. The germline V and J ends were trimmed by 2 bases and 4 bases, with 14 bases remaining between them. CDR3 amino acids: CASSQWTGATTEAFF. The CDR3 DNA sequence: TGTGCCAGCAGCCAATGGACGGGGGCGACCACTGAAGCTTTCTTT.

The chain employs TRBV7-2 and TRBJ1-1; D not resolved. V was trimmed by 2 bases and J by 2 bases, leaving 9 bases between them. CDR1 is SGHTA, CDR2 FQGNSA, per germline. The CDR3 length is 14 residues. CDR3 in DNA: TGTGCCAGCAGCTTATCATGGAGTAACACTGAAGCTTTCTTT. Protein sequence: CASSLSWSNTEAFF.

The chain joins TRBV2 to TRBJ2-5; 8 nucleotides agree with TRBD2. J was trimmed by 4 bases and V by 4 bases; bases with no gene match: 8. There are 15 residues in the CDR3. CDR1 and CDR2 (germline): SNHLY, FYNNEI. This CDR3 is CASSGGRGGSETQYF. CDR3 in DNA: TGTGCCAGCAGTGGTGGACGGGGGGGCTCAGAGACCCAGTACTTC.

This clonotype was seen a handful of times. This chain links TRBV5-1 with TRBJ1-1; the match to TRBD1 covers 8 bases. The CDR3 contains 13 residues. V shed 5 bases, J shed 3 bases, and the junction held 3 bases outside the gene matches. The germline CDR1 and CDR2 sequences are SGHRS and YFSETQ. The chain's CDR3 is CASRDRADTEAFF. CDR3 DNA: TGCGCCAGCAGGGACAGGGCCGACACTGAAGCTTTCTTT.

V usage is TRBV24-1 and J usage is TRBJ1-1; perhaps TRBD1 as D (5 bases). With 5 bases removed from V and 6 bases from J, the gap between germline ends came to 12 bases. Germline V gene sequence: CDR1 KGHDR, CDR2 SFDVKD. The CDR3 is 13 residues long. The CDR3 DNA reads TGTGCCACCAGTGCGCCGGGGCAGCCTGAAGCTTTCTTT. This encodes CATSAPGQPEAFF.

The V gene is TRBV5-1, the J gene TRBJ2-3; 14 bases are a match to TRBD2. The CDR3 contains 16 residues. Germline assignment: CDR1 SGHRS and CDR2 YFSETQ. The ends lost 4 bases at V and 2 bases at J; junction bases unmatched: 3. For the CDR3, the DNA is TGCGCCAGCAGCACGGGACTAGCGGGAGTCACAGATACGCAGTATTTT. It is translated as CASSTGLAGVTDTQYF.

This clonotype has only a few counts. This rearrangement joins TRBV24-1 to TRBJ2-1; 8 bases agree with TRBD2. Germline V gene sequence: CDR1 KGHDR, CDR2 SFDVKD. CDR3 length equals 16 residues. J was trimmed by 7 bases and V by 1 base; bases with no gene match: 8. CDR3 DNA sequence: TGTGCCACCAGTGATTTAAAGCGGGAGAAGGGGAATGAGCAGTTCTTC. It is translated as CATSDLKREKGNEQFF.

V usage is TRBV20-1 and J usage is TRBJ1-1; D call uncertain. The CDR3 contains 14 residues. In germline, CDR1 is DFQATT, CDR2 SNEGSKA (reference sequence). V was cut by 0 bases and J by 0 bases, with 8 bases left in between. Here the CDR3 DNA reads TGCAGTGCTAGAGATCTGGCGCTGAACACTGAAGCTTTCTTT. Translated: CSARDLALNTEAFF.

This clonotype was recorded a few times. The chain couples TRBV29-1 to TRBJ2-5, with TRBD2 as a possible D gene (6 bases). There are 14 residues in the CDR3. Germline assignment: CDR1 SQVTM and CDR2 ANQGSEA. V lost 8 bases and J lost 4, with 20 bases in between. As DNA, the CDR3 is TGCAGCCCCATCCTGGGGGGTGGAGGAGAGACCCAGTACTTC. Amino acid sequence: CSPILGGGGETQYF.

Many counts were recorded for this clonotype. This chain connects TRBV28 to TRBJ2-1, with 7 bases identical to TRBD1. CDR1 is MDHEN, CDR2 SYDVKM, per germline. The trim removed 8 bases at V and 8 bases at J, leaving 21 bases unmatched. The CDR3 has 17 amino acids. This CDR3 reads CASLSLARDRTKDEQFF. The CDR3 DNA is TGTGCCAGCCTTAGTTTAGCCCGGGACAGAACAAAGGATGAGCAGTTCTTC. Looking up the rest from reference TRBV28 and TRBJ2-1 gives the full variable domain: DVKVTQSSRYLVKRTGEKVFLECVQDMDHENMFWYRQDPGLGLRLIYFSYDVKMKEKGDIPEGYSVSREKKERFSLILESASTNQTSMYLCASLSLARDRTKDEQFFGPGTRLTVL.

This clonotype was found many times. The rearrangement uses TRBV5-1 and TRBJ2-5; the D is unclear. The germline gives CDR1 SGHRS, CDR2 YFSETQ. V lost 5 bases, J lost 4 bases, and 6 bases lay in between. The CDR3 is made up of 11 amino acids. The DNA for the CDR3 is TGCGCCAGCAGGAGCATAGAGACCCAGTACTTC. This translates into CASRSIETQYF.

The rearrangement joins TRBV2 to TRBJ2-2, with 13 bases that match TRBD2. V shed 3 bases and J 4 bases; nucleotides not matched to a gene: 8. Germline values: CDR1 SNHLY, CDR2 FYNNEI. The CDR3 loop spans 18 amino acids. The CDR3 reads CASSEGLAGRKSTGELFF. In DNA, the CDR3 is TGTGCCAGCAGTGAGGGACTAGCGGGAAGGAAGAGCACCGGGGAGCTGTTTTTT.